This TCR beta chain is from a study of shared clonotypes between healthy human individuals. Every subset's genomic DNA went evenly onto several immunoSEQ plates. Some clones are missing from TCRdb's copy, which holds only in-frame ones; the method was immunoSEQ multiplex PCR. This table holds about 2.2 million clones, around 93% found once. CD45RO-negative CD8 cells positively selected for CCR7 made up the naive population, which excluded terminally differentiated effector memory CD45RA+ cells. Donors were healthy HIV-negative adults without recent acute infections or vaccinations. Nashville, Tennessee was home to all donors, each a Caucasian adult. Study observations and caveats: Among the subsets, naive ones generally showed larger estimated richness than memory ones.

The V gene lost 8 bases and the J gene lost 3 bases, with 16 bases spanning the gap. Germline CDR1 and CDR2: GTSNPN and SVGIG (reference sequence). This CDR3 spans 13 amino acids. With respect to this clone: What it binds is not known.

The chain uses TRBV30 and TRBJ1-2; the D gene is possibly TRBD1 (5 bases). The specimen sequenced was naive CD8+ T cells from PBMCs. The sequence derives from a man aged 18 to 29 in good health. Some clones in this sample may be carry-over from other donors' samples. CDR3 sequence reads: CAGVQGFYYGYTF. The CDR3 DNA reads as TGTGCCGGGGTGCAGGGATTTTACTATGGCTACACCTTC.